The 4 T cell receptor beta chains below were found in one sample sequenced in a study of blood T cell repertoires in COVID-19. Clones were sequenced by immunoSEQ multiplex PCR, and TCRdb holds only the in-frame ones, with some missing. In the table there are more than 200,000 clones, about four fifths of which are singletons. Sequencing was performed on peripheral blood. These receptors were taken from a man in his forties with active or convalescent COVID-19.

The CDR3 reads CASSLGAGSTDTQYF. Here the CDR3 DNA reads TGCGCCAGCAGCTTGGGGGCGGGGTCCACAGATACGCAGTATTTT. The chain carries TRBV5-1 and TRBJ2-3; D is perhaps TRBD2 (6 bases). Germline V gene lookup returns CDR1 SGHRS and CDR2 YFSETQ. This CDR3 has 15 residues. Trimming cost V 0 bases and J 2 bases, with 10 bases left between them.

V gene TRBV19 combines with J gene TRBJ2-7; no reliable D call. V was shortened by 4 bases and J by 4 bases, with 17 bases between the two germline ends. This CDR3 spans 15 amino acids. CDR1 is LNHDA and CDR2 is SQIVND in the germline V gene (reference sequence). CDR3 region: CASSTPGGVNYEQYF. CDR3 in DNA: TGTGCCAGTAGTACCCCCGGCGGTGTCAATTACGAGCAGTACTTC.

J is TRBJ2-1 and V is TRBV7-9, with 7 positions matching TRBD1. The germline CDR1 and CDR2 sequences are SEHNR and FQNEAQ (reference sequence). V lost 0 bases and J lost 3; bases outside the gene matches: 8. The CDR3 sequence is 17 residues long. CDR3 sequence: CASSLAPPGQFYNEQFF. The DNA of the CDR3 is TGTGCCAGCAGCTTAGCGCCTCCGGGACAGTTCTACAATGAGCAGTTCTTC.

DNA of the CDR3: TGTGCCAGCAGCTCGACAGGGGGCTGGGGTAACACCATATATTTT. This codes for CASSSTGGWGNTIYF. The gene calls are TRBV7-9 and TRBJ1-3, with 10 bases that match TRBD1. This CDR3 comprises 15 residues. The germline V gene encodes CDR1 SEHNR and CDR2 FQNEAQ (reference sequence). V lost 4 bases to trimming and J lost 7 bases; unmatched junction nucleotides: 7.